The source of this TCR beta chain is a study of blood T cell repertoires in COVID-19. Study as a whole: Whether acute or convalescent, the COVID-19 samples came from the United States, Italy and Spain. PBMCs, B-cell-depleted T cells, or T cells were the source of the cDNA or gDNA that made up the material.

The CDR3 extends over 14 amino acids. V was cut by 4 bases and J by 3 bases, with 10 bases left in between. CDR1 LGHNT and CDR2 FRNRAP come from the germline V gene. In the source study's methods: Reference gene primer amplification in the assay estimated nucleated cell counts. Produced via immunoSEQ multiplex PCR; TCRdb's table is partial and in-frame only. V and J calls plus clone size are reproduced from that table; the DNA served to infer D and trimming. The table has about 250,000 clones, roughly 84% seen once. The sample was peripheral blood. The chain employs TRBV12-5 and TRBJ1-5; D not resolved. This TCR came from a woman aged 40-49 years who had recovered from COVID-19. CDR3 region: CASGSGLVNQPQHF. CDR3 bases: TGTGCTAGTGGTTCAGGTCTGGTCAATCAGCCCCAGCATTTT.